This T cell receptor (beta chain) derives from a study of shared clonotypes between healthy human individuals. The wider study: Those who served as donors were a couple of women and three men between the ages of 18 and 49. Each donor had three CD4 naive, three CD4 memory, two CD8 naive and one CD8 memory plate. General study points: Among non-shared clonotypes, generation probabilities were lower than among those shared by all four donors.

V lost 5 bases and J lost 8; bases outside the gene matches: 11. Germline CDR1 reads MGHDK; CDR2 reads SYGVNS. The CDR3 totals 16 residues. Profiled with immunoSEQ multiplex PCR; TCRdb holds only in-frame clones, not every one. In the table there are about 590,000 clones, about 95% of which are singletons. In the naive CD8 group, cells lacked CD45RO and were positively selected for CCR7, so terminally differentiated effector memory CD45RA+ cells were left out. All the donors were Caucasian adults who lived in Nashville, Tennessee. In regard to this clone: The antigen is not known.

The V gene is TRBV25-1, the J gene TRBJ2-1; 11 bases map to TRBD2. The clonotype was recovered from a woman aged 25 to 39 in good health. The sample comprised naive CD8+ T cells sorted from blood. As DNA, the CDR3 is TGTGCCAGCAGTCTCAAAACTAGCGGGAGCGGAGATGAGCAGTTCTTC. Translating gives CASSLKTSGSGDEQFF.